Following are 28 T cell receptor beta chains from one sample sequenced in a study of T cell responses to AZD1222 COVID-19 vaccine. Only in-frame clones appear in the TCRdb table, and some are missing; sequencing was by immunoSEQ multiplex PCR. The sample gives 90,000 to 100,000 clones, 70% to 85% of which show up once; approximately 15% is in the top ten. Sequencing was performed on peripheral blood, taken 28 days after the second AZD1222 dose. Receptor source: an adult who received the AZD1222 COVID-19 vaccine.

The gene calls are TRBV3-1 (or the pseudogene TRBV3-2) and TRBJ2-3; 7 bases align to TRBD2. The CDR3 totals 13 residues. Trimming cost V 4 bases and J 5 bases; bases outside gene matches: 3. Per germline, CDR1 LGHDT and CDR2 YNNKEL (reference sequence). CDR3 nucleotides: TGTGCCAGCAGCCTTGGCGGGAGAGATACGCAGTATTTT. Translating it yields CASSLGGRDTQYF.

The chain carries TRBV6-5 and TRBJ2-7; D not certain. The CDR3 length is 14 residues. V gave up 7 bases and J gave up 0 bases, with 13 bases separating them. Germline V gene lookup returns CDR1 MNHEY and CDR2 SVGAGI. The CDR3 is CASNPAKGSYEQYF. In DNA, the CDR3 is TGTGCCAGCAACCCCGCGAAGGGCTCCTACGAGCAGTACTTC.

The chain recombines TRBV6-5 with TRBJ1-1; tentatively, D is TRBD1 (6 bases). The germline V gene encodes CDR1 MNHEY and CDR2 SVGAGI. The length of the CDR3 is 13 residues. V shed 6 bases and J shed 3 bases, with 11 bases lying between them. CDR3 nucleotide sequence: TGTGCCAGCAGCGGACAGATACACACTGAAGCTTTCTTT. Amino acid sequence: CASSGQIHTEAFF.

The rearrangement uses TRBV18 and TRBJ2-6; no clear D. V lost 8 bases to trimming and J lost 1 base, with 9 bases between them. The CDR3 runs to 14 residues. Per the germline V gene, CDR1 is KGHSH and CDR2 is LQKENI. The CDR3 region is CASKGQSGANVLTF. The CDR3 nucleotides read TGTGCCAGCAAGGGCCAGTCTGGGGCCAACGTCCTGACTTTC. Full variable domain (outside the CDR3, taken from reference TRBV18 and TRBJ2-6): NAGVMQNPRHLVRRRGQEARLRCSPMKGHSHVYWYRQLPEEGLKFMVYLQKENIIDESGMPKERFSAEFPKEGPSILRIQQVVRGDSAAYFCASKGQSGANVLTFGAGSRLTVL.

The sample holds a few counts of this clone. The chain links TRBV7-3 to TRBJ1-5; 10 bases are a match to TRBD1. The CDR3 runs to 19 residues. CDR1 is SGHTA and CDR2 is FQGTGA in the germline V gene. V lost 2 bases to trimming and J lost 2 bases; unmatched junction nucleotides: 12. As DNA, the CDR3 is TGTGCCAGCAGCTTATGGGGCCGGGACAGGGGTGTGGGCAATCAGCCCCAGCATTTT. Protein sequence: CASSLWGRDRGVGNQPQHF.

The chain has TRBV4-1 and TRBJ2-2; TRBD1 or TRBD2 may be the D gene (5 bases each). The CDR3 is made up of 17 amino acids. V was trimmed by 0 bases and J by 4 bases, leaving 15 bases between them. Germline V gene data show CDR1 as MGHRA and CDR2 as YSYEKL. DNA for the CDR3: TGCGCCAGCAGCCAAGATCGACTCGCCGGGACCACCGGGGAGCTGTTTTTT. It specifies CASSQDRLAGTTGELFF.

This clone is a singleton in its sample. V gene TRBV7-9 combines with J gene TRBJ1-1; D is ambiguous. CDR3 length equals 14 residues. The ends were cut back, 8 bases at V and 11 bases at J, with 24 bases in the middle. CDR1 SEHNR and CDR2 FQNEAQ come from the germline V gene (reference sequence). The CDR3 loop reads CASANREPNHRAFF. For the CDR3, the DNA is TGTGCCAGCGCAAACCGGGAACCTAACCATCGGGCTTTCTTT.

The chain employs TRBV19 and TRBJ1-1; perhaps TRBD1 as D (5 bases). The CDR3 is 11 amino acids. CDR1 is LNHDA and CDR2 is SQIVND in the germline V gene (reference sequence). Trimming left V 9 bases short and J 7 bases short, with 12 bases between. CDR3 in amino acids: CASRNRIEAFF. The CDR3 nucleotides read TGTGCCAGCCGAAACAGGATTGAAGCTTTCTTT.

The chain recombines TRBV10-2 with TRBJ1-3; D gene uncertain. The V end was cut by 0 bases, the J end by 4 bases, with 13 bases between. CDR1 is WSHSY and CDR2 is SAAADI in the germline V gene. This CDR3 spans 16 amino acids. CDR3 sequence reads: CASSESMGSGGNTIYF. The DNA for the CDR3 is TGCGCCAGCAGTGAGTCCATGGGATCCGGGGGAAACACCATATATTTT.

CDR3 in DNA: TGTGCCAGCAGGTTCTACAGACCGAACACTGAAGCTTTCTTT. Encoded protein: CASRFYRPNTEAFF. The genes are TRBV7-2 and TRBJ1-1; D not certain. Per germline, CDR1 SGHTA and CDR2 FQGNSA. Trimming took 6 bases from V and 1 from J, leaving 12 bases between them. The CDR3 has 14 residues. Filled out from reference TRBV7-2 and TRBJ1-1, the complete variable domain reads GAGVSQSPSNKVTEKGKDVELRCDPISGHTALYWYRQSLGQGLEFLIYFQGNSAPDKSGLPSDRFSAERTGGSVSTLTIQRTQQEDSAVYLCASRFYRPNTEAFFGQGTRLTVV.

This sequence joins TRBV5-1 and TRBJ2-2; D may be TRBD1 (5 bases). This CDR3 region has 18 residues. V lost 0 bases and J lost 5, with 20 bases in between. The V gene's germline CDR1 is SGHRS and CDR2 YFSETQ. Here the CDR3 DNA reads TGCGCCAGCAGCTTGGGCCTCGTGTCCGACAGAACAACCGGGGAGCTGTTTTTT. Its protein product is CASSLGLVSDRTTGELFF.

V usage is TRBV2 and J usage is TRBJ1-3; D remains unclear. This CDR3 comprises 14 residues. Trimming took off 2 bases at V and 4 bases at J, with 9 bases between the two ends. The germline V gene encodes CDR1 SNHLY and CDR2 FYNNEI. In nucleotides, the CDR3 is TGTGCCAGCAGTGAATTTCGGGAAGGAAACACCATATATTTT. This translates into CASSEFREGNTIYF.

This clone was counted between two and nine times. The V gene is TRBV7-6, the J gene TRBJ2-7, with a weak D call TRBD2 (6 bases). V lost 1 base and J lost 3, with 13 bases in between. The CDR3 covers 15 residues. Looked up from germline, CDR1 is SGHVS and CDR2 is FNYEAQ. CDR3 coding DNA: TGTGCCAGCAGCTTAGACGAGGGACTTAACTACGAGCAGTACTTC. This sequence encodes CASSLDEGLNYEQYF.

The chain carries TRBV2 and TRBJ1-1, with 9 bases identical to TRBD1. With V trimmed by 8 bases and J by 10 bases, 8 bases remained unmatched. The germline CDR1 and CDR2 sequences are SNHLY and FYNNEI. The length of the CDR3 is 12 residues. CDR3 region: CASGTGGTIAFF. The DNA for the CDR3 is TGTGCCAGCGGTACAGGGGGCACGATAGCTTTCTTT.

The chain's CDR3 is CASKAGGHSSYEQYF. The CDR3 region has the DNA TGTGCCAGCAAAGCAGGGGGGCACAGCTCCTACGAGCAGTACTTC. V gene TRBV27 combines with J gene TRBJ2-7; TRBD1 might be the D (7 bases). CDR3 size: 15 residues. Looked up from germline, CDR1 is MNHEY and CDR2 is SMNVEV (reference sequence). The ends were cut back, 7 bases at V and 0 bases at J, with 16 bases in the middle.

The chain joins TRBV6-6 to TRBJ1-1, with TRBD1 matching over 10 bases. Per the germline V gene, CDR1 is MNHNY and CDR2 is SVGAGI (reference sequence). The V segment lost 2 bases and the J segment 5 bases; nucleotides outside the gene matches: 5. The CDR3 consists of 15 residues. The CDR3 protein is CASSYRGQGGTEAFF. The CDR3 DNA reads TGTGCCAGCAGTTACCGTGGACAGGGGGGAACTGAAGCTTTCTTT.

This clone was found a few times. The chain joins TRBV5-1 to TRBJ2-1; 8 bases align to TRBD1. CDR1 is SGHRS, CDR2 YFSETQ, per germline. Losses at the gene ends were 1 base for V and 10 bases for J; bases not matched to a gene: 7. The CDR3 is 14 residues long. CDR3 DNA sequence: TGCGCCAGCAGCTTGCGGCAGGGGGCTCTCGAGCAGTTCTTC. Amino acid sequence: CASSLRQGALEQFF.

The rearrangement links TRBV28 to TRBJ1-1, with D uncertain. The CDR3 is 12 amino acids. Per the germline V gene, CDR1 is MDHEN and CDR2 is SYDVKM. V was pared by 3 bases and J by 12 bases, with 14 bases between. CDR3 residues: CASSFRARDTFF. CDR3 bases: TGTGCCAGCAGTTTTCGAGCCCGCGATACTTTCTTT.

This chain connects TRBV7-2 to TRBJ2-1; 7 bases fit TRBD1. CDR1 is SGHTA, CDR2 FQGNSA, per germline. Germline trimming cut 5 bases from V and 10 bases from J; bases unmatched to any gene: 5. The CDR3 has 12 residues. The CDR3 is CASSQTGPEQFF. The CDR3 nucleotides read TGTGCCAGCAGCCAGACAGGGCCGGAGCAGTTCTTC.

The DNA for the CDR3 is TGTGCCAGCAGCGGGACAGGGGCCGCTAACTATAATGAAAAACTGTTTTTT. It translates to CASSGTGAANYNEKLFF. The chain carries TRBV5-5 and TRBJ1-4, with 10 bases aligning to TRBD1. CDR3 length: 17 residues. J lost 4 bases, V lost 4 bases, and 10 bases had no gene match. Germline values: CDR1 SGHKS, CDR2 YYEKEE (reference sequence).

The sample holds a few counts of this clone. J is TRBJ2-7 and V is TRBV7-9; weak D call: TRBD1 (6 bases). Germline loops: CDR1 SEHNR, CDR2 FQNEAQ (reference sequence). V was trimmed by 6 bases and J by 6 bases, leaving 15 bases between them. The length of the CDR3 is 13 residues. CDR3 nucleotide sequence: TGTGCCAGCAGTCAGCAGGGGTTAAGCGAGCAGTACTTC. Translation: CASSQQGLSEQYF.

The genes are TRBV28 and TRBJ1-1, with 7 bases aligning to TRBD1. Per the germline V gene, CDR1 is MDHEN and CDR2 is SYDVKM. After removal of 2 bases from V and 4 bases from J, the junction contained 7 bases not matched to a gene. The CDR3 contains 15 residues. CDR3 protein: CASSLNRGWGTEAFF. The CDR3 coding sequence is TGTGCCAGCAGTTTAAACAGGGGTTGGGGCACTGAAGCTTTCTTT.

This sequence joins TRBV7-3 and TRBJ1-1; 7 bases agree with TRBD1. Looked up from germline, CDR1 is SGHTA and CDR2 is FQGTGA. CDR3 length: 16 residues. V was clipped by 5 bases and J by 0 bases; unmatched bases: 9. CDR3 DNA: TGTGCCAGCAGCCTATGGACAGGCCCAATGAACACTGAAGCTTTCTTT. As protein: CASSLWTGPMNTEAFF.

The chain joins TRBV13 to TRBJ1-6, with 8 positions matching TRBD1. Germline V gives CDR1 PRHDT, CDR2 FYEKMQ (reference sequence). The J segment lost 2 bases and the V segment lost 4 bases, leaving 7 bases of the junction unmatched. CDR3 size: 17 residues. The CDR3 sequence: CASSSGSTGAYNSPLHF. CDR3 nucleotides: TGTGCCAGCAGCTCTGGCTCGACAGGGGCCTATAATTCACCCCTCCACTTT.

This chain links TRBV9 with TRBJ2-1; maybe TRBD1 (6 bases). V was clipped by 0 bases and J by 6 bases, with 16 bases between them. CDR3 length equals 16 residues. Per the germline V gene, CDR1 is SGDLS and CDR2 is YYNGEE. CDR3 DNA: TGTGCCAGCAGCGTAGGAGGGACACCCCTATTCAATGAGCAGTTCTTC. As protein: CASSVGGTPLFNEQFF.

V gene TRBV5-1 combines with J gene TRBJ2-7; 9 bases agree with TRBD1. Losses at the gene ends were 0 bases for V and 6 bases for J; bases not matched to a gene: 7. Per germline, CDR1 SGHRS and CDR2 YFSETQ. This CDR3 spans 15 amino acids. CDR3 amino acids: CASSLEGQGRGEQYF. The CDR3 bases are TGCGCCAGCAGCTTGGAGGGACAGGGAAGAGGCGAGCAGTACTTC.

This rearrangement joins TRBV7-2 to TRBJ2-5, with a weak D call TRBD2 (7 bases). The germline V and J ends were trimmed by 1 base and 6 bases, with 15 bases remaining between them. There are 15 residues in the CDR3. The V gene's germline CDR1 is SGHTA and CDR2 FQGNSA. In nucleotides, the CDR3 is TGTGCCAGCAGCTTAGGAATAGGGAGGGGGAAGACCCAGTACTTC. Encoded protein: CASSLGIGRGKTQYF.

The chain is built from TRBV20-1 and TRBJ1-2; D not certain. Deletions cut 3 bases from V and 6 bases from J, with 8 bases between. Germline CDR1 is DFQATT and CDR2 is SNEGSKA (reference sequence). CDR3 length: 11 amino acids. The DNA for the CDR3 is TGCAGTGCTAGGGCGGTTGATGGCTACACCTTC. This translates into CSARAVDGYTF.